These T cell receptor beta chains were read from a single sample in a study of T cells in Graves' hyperthyroidism and ophthalmopathy. TCRdb reprocessed the multiplex PCR reads with MiXCR, giving one entry per CDR3 protein. Among 90,000 to 120,000 distinct CDR3 sequences listed, approximately 15% were seen once. Sample: blood. These receptors originate from a woman aged 45-59 years with Graves' hyperthyroidism. Both conserved end residues are trimmed from each CDR3.

TRBJ2-2 TRBV6-1 ASRKKGTSGSPNTGELF
TRBJ1-1 TRBV5-1 ASRWGGNTEAF
TRBJ2-2 TRBV30 AWSPGTMNTGELF
TRBJ1-1 TRBV2 ASGVSFMNTEAF
TRBJ1-5 TRBV6-2/TRBV6-3 ASSDSDRQPQH
TRBJ2-5 TRBV5-1 ASSLAERGQETQY
TRBJ2-7 TRBV29-1 SVASGTSGYEQY
TRBJ2-7 TRBV2 ASSEGTGGREQY
TRBJ2-1 TRBV24-1 ATSESSGSYNEQF
TRBJ2-3 TRBV10-2 ASMDGRITDTQY